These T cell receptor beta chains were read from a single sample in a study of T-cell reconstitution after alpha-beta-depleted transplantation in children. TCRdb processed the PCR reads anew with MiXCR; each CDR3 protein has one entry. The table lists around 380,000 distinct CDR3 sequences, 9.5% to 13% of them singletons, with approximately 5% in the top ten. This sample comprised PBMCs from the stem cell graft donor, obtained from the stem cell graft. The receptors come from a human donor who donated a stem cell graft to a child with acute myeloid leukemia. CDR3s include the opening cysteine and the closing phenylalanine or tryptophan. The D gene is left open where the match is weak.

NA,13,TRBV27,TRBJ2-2,CASGRANTGELFF
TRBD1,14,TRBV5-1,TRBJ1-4,CASSSGTGNEKLFF
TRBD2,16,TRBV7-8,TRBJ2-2,CASTGTGGANTGELFF
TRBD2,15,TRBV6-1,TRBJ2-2,CASHTSTSGSRELFF
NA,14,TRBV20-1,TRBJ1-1,CSAKNGRDDTEAFF
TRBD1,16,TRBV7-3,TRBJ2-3,CASSNGTGFRTDTQYF
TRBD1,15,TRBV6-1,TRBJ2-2,CASGTGTGGTGELFF
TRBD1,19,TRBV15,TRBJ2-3,CATSRIGKPGQGAPDTQYF
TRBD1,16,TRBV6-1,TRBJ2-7,CASRVRPGQGRYEQYF
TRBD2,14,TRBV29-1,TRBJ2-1,CSVNWRESYNEQFF
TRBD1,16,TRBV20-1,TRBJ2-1,CSATSPDRGEYNEQFF
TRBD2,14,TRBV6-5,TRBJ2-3,CASSSPSGGDTQYF
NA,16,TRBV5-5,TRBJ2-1,CASSLSGSLTYNEQFF
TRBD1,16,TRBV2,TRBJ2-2,CASSEAGQGSTGELFF
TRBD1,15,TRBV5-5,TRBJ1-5,CASSQDRAPNRPQHF
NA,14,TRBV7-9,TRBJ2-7,CASSLGVTNYEQYF
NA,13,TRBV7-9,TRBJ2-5,CASSYGPQETQYF
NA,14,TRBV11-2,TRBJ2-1,CASSLDGTYNEQFF
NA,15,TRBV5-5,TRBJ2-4,CASSWDVSVGNIQYF
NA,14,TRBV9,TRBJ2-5,CASSVFGTQETQYF